This T cell receptor (beta chain) was recovered during a study of blood T cell repertoires in COVID-19. Study context: Samples taken during acute and convalescent COVID-19 were collected in the United States, Italy and Spain.

Trimming removed 2 bases at V and 7 bases at J, with 12 bases between. CDR3 length: 15 amino acids. CDR1 is KGHSH and CDR2 is LQKENI in the germline V gene. In the study's own analysis: Amplification with reference gene primers provided the estimates of nucleated cell counts. Clones were read by immunoSEQ multiplex PCR, and TCRdb kept only the in-frame ones, dropping some. V and J calls and clone size come straight from that table; D and trimming were deduced from the DNA. This table holds almost 200,000 clones, roughly 83% found once. This sequence was found in a woman in her thirties or forties with COVID-19, enrolled during active disease. The sample taken for sequencing was peripheral blood. The J gene is TRBJ1-6, the V gene TRBV18; tentatively, D is TRBD1 (5 bases). The CDR3 nucleotides read TGTGCCAGCTCACCAACACTACAGGAAAATTCACCCCTCCACTTT. Its protein is CASSPTLQENSPLHF.